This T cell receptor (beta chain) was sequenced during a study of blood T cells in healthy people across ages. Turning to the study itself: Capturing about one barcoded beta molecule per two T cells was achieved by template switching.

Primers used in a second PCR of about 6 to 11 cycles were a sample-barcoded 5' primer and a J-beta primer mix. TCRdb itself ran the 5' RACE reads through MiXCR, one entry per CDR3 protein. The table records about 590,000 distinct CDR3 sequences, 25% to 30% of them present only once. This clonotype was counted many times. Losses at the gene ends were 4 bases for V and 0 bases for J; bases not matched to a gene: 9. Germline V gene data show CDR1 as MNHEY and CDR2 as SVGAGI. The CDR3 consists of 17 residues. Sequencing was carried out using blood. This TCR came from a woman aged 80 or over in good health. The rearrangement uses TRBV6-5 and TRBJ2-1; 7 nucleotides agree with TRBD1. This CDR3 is CASSSRQGRSSYNEQFF. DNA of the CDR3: TGTGCCAGCAGTTCGCGACAGGGCCGGAGCTCCTACAATGAGCAGTTCTTC.